The 12 T cell receptor beta chains reported below all come from one sample, sequenced in a study of cytomegalovirus exposure and HLA in healthy donors (dated by TCRdb to about 2017). The library was prepared using the immunoSEQ multiplex PCR assay. The multiplex PCR relied on a mix of 60 forward primers for TCR Vbeta segments and 13 reverse primers for TCR Jbeta segments. TCRdb stores this immuneACCESS table with in-frame sequences only. Part of the clones is absent; in the studies checked, under half of the shortfall reflects unresolved V genes, and no reason is known for the rest. The table kept for this sample lists roughly 79,000 clones. The top ten constitute 4.6% of the sample. The source material was PBMCs. The receptors were sampled from a man aged 25 to 40 in good health and CMV-seronegative.

The chain carries TRBV28 and TRBJ2-5, with D possibly matching TRBD1 (6 bases). The CDR3 is 17 amino acids. V was shortened by 4 bases and J by 1 base, with 19 bases between the two germline ends. In germline, CDR1 is MDHEN, CDR2 SYDVKM. This chain's CDR3 is CASSSLLWDTAQETQYF. In DNA, the CDR3 is TGTGCCAGCAGTTCCTTATTGTGGGACACGGCCCAAGAGACCCAGTACTTC.

The chain recombines TRBV5-5 with TRBJ2-2, with TRBD1 as a possible D gene (5 bases). V was shortened by 4 bases and J by 0 bases, with 10 bases between the two germline ends. This CDR3 has 15 amino acids. Germline values: CDR1 SGHKS, CDR2 YYEKEE (reference sequence). The DNA of the CDR3 is TGTGCCAGCAGCCCCGACAGACCGAACACCGGGGAGCTGTTTTTT. It is translated as CASSPDRPNTGELFF. The full variable domain, completed using reference TRBV5-5 and TRBJ2-2, is DAGVTQSPTHLIKTRGQQVTLRCSPISGHKSVSWYQQVLGQGPQFIFQYYEKEERGRGNFPDRFSARQFPNYSSELNVNALLLGDSALYLCASSPDRPNTGELFFGEGSRLTVL.

Written as DNA, the CDR3 is TGTGCCAGCAGTGAGGGGGACAGGGACACCGGGGAGCTGTTTTTT. Its protein product is CASSEGDRDTGELFF. V gene TRBV6-4 combines with J gene TRBJ2-2, with 9 bases aligning to TRBD1. The CDR3 covers 15 residues. Germline-derived CDR1 and CDR2 are MRHNA and SNTAGT. Trimming cost V 3 bases and J 3 bases; bases outside gene matches: 2.

The J gene is TRBJ2-2, the V gene TRBV6-4, with 8 positions matching TRBD1. This CDR3 is 14 amino acids long. V shed 4 bases, J shed 3 bases, and the junction held 1 base outside the gene matches. CDR1 MRHNA and CDR2 SNTAGT come from the germline V gene. The CDR3 loop is CASSVQGDTGELFF. In nucleotides, the CDR3 is TGTGCCAGCAGTGTACAGGGGGACACCGGGGAGCTGTTTTTT.

The rearrangement joins TRBV5-4 to TRBJ2-5; 12 bases line up with TRBD1. CDR1 and CDR2 from the germline V gene are SGHNT and YYREEE (reference sequence). The CDR3 contains 15 residues. V trimming: 3 bases; J trimming: 5 bases; junction bases outside the gene matches: 5. The CDR3 is CASSSGTGGLETQYF. The CDR3 nucleotides are TGTGCCAGCAGCTCCGGGACAGGGGGCCTTGAGACCCAGTACTTC.

This chain links TRBV7-9 with TRBJ2-1, with 8 bases aligning to TRBD1. Looked up from germline, CDR1 is SEHNR and CDR2 is FQNEAQ (reference sequence). With V trimmed by 4 bases and J by 5 bases, 19 bases remained unmatched. This CDR3 has 19 residues. The CDR3 is CASSWSLGTGQSIHNEQFF. The CDR3 DNA sequence: TGTGCCAGCAGCTGGAGCCTCGGGACAGGTCAGAGCATTCACAATGAGCAGTTCTTC.

The chain couples TRBV7-9 to TRBJ2-1; TRBD2 agrees at 11 bases. J lost 5 bases, V lost 3 bases, and 3 bases had no gene match. Germline CDR1 and CDR2: SEHNR and FQNEAQ (reference sequence). CDR3 length: 15 residues. This CDR3 reads CASSFGTSGNNEQFF. DNA of the CDR3: TGTGCCAGCAGCTTTGGGACTAGCGGTAACAATGAGCAGTTCTTC.

This chain connects TRBV5-1 to TRBJ1-5; a possible D gene is TRBD1 (5 bases). Looked up from germline, CDR1 is SGHRS and CDR2 is YFSETQ. The CDR3 loop spans 14 amino acids. The V gene lost 1 base and the J gene lost 6 bases, with 11 bases spanning the gap. The DNA for the CDR3 is TGCGCCAGCAGCTTGTCGGGGGAATCTCAGCCCCAGCATTTT. Protein product: CASSLSGESQPQHF.

V and J are TRBV7-8 and TRBJ2-5; 8 bases match TRBD1. Trimming took 7 bases from V and 6 from J; bases not matched to a gene: 7. The CDR3 has 13 residues. Germline V CDR1 and CDR2: SGHVS, FQNEAQ. The DNA for the CDR3 is TGTGCCAGCAACCCAGGGGGCTCAAAGACCCAGTACTTC. It codes for CASNPGGSKTQYF.

The gene calls are TRBV10-3 and TRBJ2-7, with D tentatively TRBD2 (5 bases). V gave up 7 bases and J gave up 3 bases, with 16 bases separating them. Per the germline V gene, CDR1 is ENHRY and CDR2 is SYGVKD. This CDR3 region has 14 residues. Written as DNA, the CDR3 is TGTGCCATCACCTCCCATCCGGGAAACTACGAGCAGTACTTC. The encoded protein is CAITSHPGNYEQYF.

The CDR3, as DNA: TGTGCCAGCAGCTTGTGGGGTGGGACAGGGAGGGACGAGACCCAGTACTTC. It encodes CASSLWGGTGRDETQYF. This chain links TRBV5-5 with TRBJ2-5; 9 bases are shared with TRBD1. With V trimmed by 1 base and J by 5 bases, 12 bases remained unmatched. The CDR3 totals 17 residues. Germline V lookup: CDR1 SGHKS, CDR2 YYEKEE (reference sequence).

The chain combines TRBV6-1 with TRBJ1-1; TRBD1 might be the D (6 bases). The length of the CDR3 is 13 residues. Trimming cost V 7 bases and J 2 bases, with 11 bases left between them. Per germline, CDR1 MNHNS and CDR2 SASEGT. CDR3 nucleotide sequence: TGTGCCAGCACCCTGGACAGCAACACTGAAGCTTTCTTT. Amino acid sequence: CASTLDSNTEAFF.